This is a list of T cell receptor beta chains from one sample in a study of T cell responses to AZD1222 COVID-19 vaccine. Clones were sequenced by immunoSEQ multiplex PCR, and TCRdb holds only the in-frame ones, with some missing. This sample has 120,000 or so clones, with over 75% found just once. This sample comprised peripheral blood, obtained on day 0 of AZD1222 vaccination. These receptors were taken from an adult in good health. Both conserved end residues are part of each CDR3. The D gene is left open where the match is weak. Size tells how often a clone was seen (once, few, many) or the class of an expanded clone, and some rows leave it out.

TGTGCTTCGACAGGGACGAACACTGAAGCTTTCTTT | CASTGTNTEAFF | TRBD1 | TRBJ1-1 | TRBV3-1/TRBV3-2 | .
TGCAGCGTAGGGTCGGCGGACGGTGAAGCTTTCTTT | CSVGSADGEAFF | . | TRBJ1-1 | TRBV29-1 | .
TGTGCCAGCAGCTTCGGGACTAGCGGGGGGGAGCAGTTCTTC | CASSFGTSGGEQFF | TRBD2 | TRBJ2-1 | TRBV7-2 | .
TGTGCCAGCTGCCCCCCCGCGGGGGGGGCGGTCACCGGGGAGCTGTTTTTT | CASCPPAGGAVTGELFF | TRBD2 | TRBJ2-2 | TRBV25-1 | .
TGTGCCAGCCCCAACCGGGGGGGAAACACTGAAGCTTTCTTT | CASPNRGGNTEAFF | . | TRBJ1-1 | TRBV18 | once
TGTGCCAGCAGCCATCCAGGGATTGGGGCCAACGTCCTGACTTTC | CASSHPGIGANVLTF | . | TRBJ2-6 | TRBV14 | .
TGTGCCAGCAAAGGTTCAGCGAGCTACGAGCAGTACTTC | CASKGSASYEQYF | . | TRBJ2-7 | TRBV11-1 | .
TGCGCCAGCAGCCAAGATTGGGCCCCGTACGAGCAGTACTTC | CASSQDWAPYEQYF | . | TRBJ2-7 | TRBV4-3 | .
TGTGCCAGCAATCCCCGGACAGGCGCTAGAGAGACCCAGTACTTC | CASNPRTGARETQYF | TRBD1 | TRBJ2-5 | TRBV6-5 | .
TGTGCCAGCAGCTCCAACCACGGAAACACCATATATTTT | CASSSNHGNTIYF | . | TRBJ1-3 | TRBV6-2/TRBV6-3 | .
TGTGCCAGCAGCTTAGAGGACAGGGTTTCGGTGAACACTGAAGCTTTCTTT | CASSLEDRVSVNTEAFF | TRBD1 | TRBJ1-1 | TRBV11-3 | .
TGTGCCAGCAGCGTAGGAGGTCGAGGGGGCATCGCCGGGGAGCTGTTTTTT | CASSVGGRGGIAGELFF | TRBD1 | TRBJ2-2 | TRBV9 | .
TGTGCCGCACGAGGTGGTGGGGGGCGGACCGCCAATCAGCCCCAGCATTTT | CAARGGGGRTANQPQHF | . | TRBJ1-5 | TRBV24-1 | .
TGTGCCAGTAGCCGACAGGGGCCAAATAGCAATCAGCCCCAGCATTTT | CASSRQGPNSNQPQHF | TRBD1 | TRBJ1-5 | TRBV19 | .
TGTGCCTGGAACAGGGTTGGCGAGCAGTACTTC | CAWNRVGEQYF | . | TRBJ2-7 | TRBV30 | .
TGTGCCAGCAGATTCACCTCAGGGATCATCAGCAATCAGCCCCAGCATTTT | CASRFTSGIISNQPQHF | . | TRBJ1-5 | TRBV28 | .
TGTGCCAGCACAACCGGACGTCAGCCCCAGCATTTT | CASTTGRQPQHF | . | TRBJ1-5 | TRBV28 | few
TGTGCCACCGGGACAGGGCGAGATACGCAGTATTTT | CATGTGRDTQYF | TRBD1 | TRBJ2-3 | TRBV19 | .
TGTGCTAGCAGCCGCGGCCAGGTCACAGATACGCAGTATTTT | CASSRGQVTDTQYF | . | TRBJ2-3 | TRBV7-7 | .
TGTGCCAGCAGCTTGGGGGGTTACAATCAGCCCCAGCATTTT | CASSLGGYNQPQHF | . | TRBJ1-5 | TRBV7-2 | .
TGTGCCAGCAGTGAAGACAGGGGGGGGTATCAGCCCCAGCATTTT | CASSEDRGGYQPQHF | TRBD1 | TRBJ1-5 | TRBV6-1 | .
TGTGCCAGCAGCATCCGGACAGGCATGAACACTGAAGCTTTCTTT | CASSIRTGMNTEAFF | TRBD1 | TRBJ1-1 | TRBV14 | once
TGTGCCAGCAGCCCCAATTGGGGTACTAACTATGGCTACACCTTC | CASSPNWGTNYGYTF | . | TRBJ1-2 | TRBV3-1/TRBV3-2 | few
TGTGCCAGCAGCCAGGGACGGCGGAATTCACCCCTCCACTTT | CASSQGRRNSPLHF | . | TRBJ1-6 | TRBV7-2 | .
TGTGCCAGCAGTTTGAATAGGTTCGGCTACACCTTC | CASSLNRFGYTF | . | TRBJ1-2 | TRBV12-3/TRBV12-4 | .
TGTGCCAGCAGCTTGGGGCCAGGGGGAGAAGAGACCCAGTACTTC | CASSLGPGGEETQYF | TRBD1 | TRBJ2-5 | TRBV5-5 | .
TGTGCCACCCGGACTCCCTCTGGGGCCAACGTCCTGACTTTC | CATRTPSGANVLTF | . | TRBJ2-6 | TRBV28 | .
TGTGCCAGCAGCCCCGGTGGGTCTGGGTACCAAGAGACCCAGTACTTC | CASSPGGSGYQETQYF | . | TRBJ2-5 | TRBV27 | .
TGTGCCAGCAGTTACTCGCGGCTCTCTGACGGCTACACCTTC | CASSYSRLSDGYTF | . | TRBJ1-2 | TRBV6-5 | .
TGCAGCGTTGAAGAGGCCGGGATCTATGGCTACACCTTC | CSVEEAGIYGYTF | . | TRBJ1-2 | TRBV29-1 | .
TGTGCCAGCAGCTTTGATAGCGGGGGGGCGGGTAATGAGCAGTTCTTC | CASSFDSGGAGNEQFF | TRBD2 | TRBJ2-1 | TRBV5-4 | .
TGTGCCAGCAGTTACTCGAGTCGGGGGTACGAGCAGTACTTC | CASSYSSRGYEQYF | . | TRBJ2-7 | TRBV6-5 | .